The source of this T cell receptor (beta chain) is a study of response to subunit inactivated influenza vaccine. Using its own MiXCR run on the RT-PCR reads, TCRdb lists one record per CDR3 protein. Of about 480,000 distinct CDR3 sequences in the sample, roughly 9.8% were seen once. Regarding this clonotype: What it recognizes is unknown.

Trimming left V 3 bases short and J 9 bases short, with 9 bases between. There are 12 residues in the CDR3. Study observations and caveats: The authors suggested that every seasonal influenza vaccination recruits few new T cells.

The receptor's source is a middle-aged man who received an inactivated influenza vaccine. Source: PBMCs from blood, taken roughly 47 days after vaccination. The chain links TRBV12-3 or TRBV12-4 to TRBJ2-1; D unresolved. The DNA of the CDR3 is TGTGCCAGCAGTTTTGGGGTTCGTGAGCAGTTCTTC. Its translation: CASSFGVREQFF.